These 28 T cell receptor beta chains share one sample of origin, sequenced in a study of CD8 T cells in Susac syndrome. Random hexamers were used to reverse transcribe an amount of about 0.45 to 1 ug RNA. MiXCR, run by TCRdb on the immunoSEQ multiplex PCR reads, gives a single entry per CDR3 protein. The sample lists around 20,000 distinct CDR3 sequences; around 95% were seen once. The specimen was CD8+ T cells from PBMCs. The receptors derive from a human donor in good health.

In DNA, the CDR3 is TGTGCCAGCAGCTTGGGCCCGGCGGGAGAAAAACTGTTTTTT. Its translation is CASSLGPAGEKLFF. The chain has TRBV7-9 and TRBJ1-4; D gene unclear. This CDR3 comprises 14 residues. Germline V gives CDR1 SEHNR, CDR2 FQNEAQ (reference sequence). The germline V and J ends were trimmed by 3 bases and 8 bases, with 13 bases remaining between them.

The chain uses TRBV6-2 or TRBV6-3 and TRBJ2-2; possible D gene TRBD1, 6 bases. This CDR3 is built from 15 residues. Per the germline V gene, CDR1 is MNHEY and CDR2 is SVGEGT. The V end was cut by 5 bases, the J end by 7 bases, with 17 bases between. CDR3 DNA: TGTGCCAGCAGTCAGAAGGGACATTACCACGGGGAGCTGTTTTTT. This gives the protein CASSQKGHYHGELFF.

V is TRBV5-5 and J is TRBJ2-1; TRBD2 aligns across 8 bases. The V segment lost 4 bases and the J segment 8 bases; nucleotides outside the gene matches: 14. CDR3 size: 16 residues. Germline V gene sequence: CDR1 SGHKS, CDR2 YYEKEE (reference sequence). CDR3 DNA sequence: TGTGCCAGCAGCCACCTTCTAGCGGGTGCCGCCTATGAGCAGTTCTTC. This encodes CASSHLLAGAAYEQFF.

The V call is TRBV7-6, the J call TRBJ2-6, with D hard to call. Germline V gene lookup returns CDR1 SGHVS and CDR2 FNYEAQ. V was cut by 5 bases and J by 5 bases, with 22 bases left in between. This CDR3 comprises 18 residues. This CDR3 is CASSRTSESQSRANVLTF. CDR3 DNA: TGTGCCAGCAGCAGAACATCTGAATCACAAAGTCGGGCCAACGTCCTGACTTTC.

The chain couples TRBV5-6 to TRBJ1-5, with 11 nucleotides matching TRBD1. Unmatched junction bases numbered 12, after V lost 4 bases and J lost 9 bases. Germline-derived CDR1 and CDR2 are SGHDT and YYEEEE. The CDR3 sequence is 16 residues long. The CDR3 DNA follows: TGTGCCAGCAGCGCGGGGACAGGGGGTTTTGGGGGGCCCCAGCATTTT. Its translation: CASSAGTGGFGGPQHF.

The chain uses TRBV20-1 and TRBJ2-5, with 12 bases that match TRBD2. With 3 bases clipped from V and 1 base from J, the junction kept 12 bases outside the gene matches. This CDR3 comprises 18 residues. Germline loops: CDR1 DFQATT, CDR2 SNEGSKA (reference sequence). DNA for the CDR3: TGCAGTGCTAGGGGGAGGACTAGCGGGATGGTTGGCCAAGAGACCCAGTACTTC. Protein: CSARGRTSGMVGQETQYF.

CDR3 residues: CASSQEVAGEYTSRTDTQYF. Here the CDR3 DNA reads TGTGCCAGCAGCCAAGAAGTAGCGGGAGAATATACCAGTCGGACAGATACGCAGTATTTT. The V call is TRBV3-1, the J call TRBJ2-3; 9 nucleotides align to TRBD2. Trimming at V came to 0 bases and at J to 3 bases, leaving 16 bases not matched to a gene. The CDR3 extends over 20 amino acids. Germline V gene sequence: CDR1 LGHDT, CDR2 YNNKEL (reference sequence).

The rearrangement uses TRBV27 and TRBJ2-2; D is uncertain. The germline V and J ends were trimmed by 0 bases and 0 bases, with 8 bases remaining between them. CDR1 is MNHEY, CDR2 SMNVEV, per germline (reference sequence). The CDR3 is 16 amino acids. In nucleotides, the CDR3 is TGTGCCAGCAGTTTATCGGCGAGATCGAACACCGGGGAGCTGTTTTTT. Residues: CASSLSARSNTGELFF.

The CDR3 is CASSQDSGEGNQPQHF. DNA of the CDR3: TGTGCCAGCAGCCAAGATTCGGGGGAGGGCAATCAGCCCCAGCATTTT. V gene TRBV4-2 combines with J gene TRBJ1-5; tentative D call: TRBD1 (5 bases). Looked up from germline, CDR1 is LGHNA and CDR2 is YNFKEQ. The CDR3 covers 16 residues. The germline V and J ends were trimmed by 0 bases and 2 bases, with 11 bases remaining between them.

The chain links TRBV20-1 to TRBJ1-3; D gene unclear. The CDR3 totals 16 residues. In germline, CDR1 is DFQATT, CDR2 SNEGSKA (reference sequence). The germline V and J ends were trimmed by 0 bases and 2 bases, with 14 bases remaining between them. The CDR3 sequence: CSAREMESETGNTIYF. For the CDR3, the DNA is TGCAGTGCTAGAGAAATGGAATCGGAGACTGGAAACACCATATATTTT.

The rearrangement uses TRBV6-1 and TRBJ2-7; 11 nucleotides align to TRBD2. The V segment lost 3 bases and the J segment 2 bases; nucleotides outside the gene matches: 15. CDR3 size: 19 residues. The germline gives CDR1 MNHNS, CDR2 SASEGT. In nucleotides, the CDR3 is TGTGCCAGCAGTGAGACGCCCTGGCTCCTAGCGGGAGGCCCCTACGAGCAGTACGTC. As protein: CASSETPWLLAGGPYEQYV.

The chain uses TRBV7-9 and TRBJ2-7; the D is unclear. Trimming removed 5 bases from V and 0 bases from J, with 8 bases in between. The CDR3 totals 13 residues. Looked up from germline, CDR1 is SEHNR and CDR2 is FQNEAQ (reference sequence). CDR3 sequence reads: CASSVDGSYEQYV. CDR3 nucleotide sequence: TGTGCCAGCAGCGTCGATGGCTCCTACGAGCAGTACGTC.

V and J are TRBV7-2 and TRBJ2-1; D gene uncertain. This CDR3 is built from 12 residues. Deletions cut 5 bases from V and 3 bases from J, with 5 bases between. Germline V gene data show CDR1 as SGHTA and CDR2 as FQGNSA. CDR3 sequence (DNA): TGTGCCAGCAGCCCTTACTACAATGAGCAGTTCTTC. Residues: CASSPYYNEQFF.

V usage is TRBV20-1 and J usage is TRBJ2-7; D might be TRBD1 (5 bases). CDR1 and CDR2 (germline): DFQATT, SNEGSKA (reference sequence). With 4 bases removed from V and 3 bases from J, the gap between germline ends came to 19 bases. This CDR3 is built from 15 residues. CDR3 nucleotide sequence: TGCAGTGCTAAATCTTTTAAGGATACAGGCTACGAGCAGTACTTC. Translation: CSAKSFKDTGYEQYF.

The V gene is TRBV27, the J gene TRBJ2-1, with 9 bases fitting TRBD2. Germline V gives CDR1 MNHEY, CDR2 SMNVEV (reference sequence). The junction had 1 base not matched to a gene; V was cut back by 1 base and J by 3 bases. CDR3 length: 15 residues. Here the CDR3 reads CASSLLAGVYNEQFF. As DNA, the CDR3 is TGTGCCAGCAGTTTATTAGCGGGAGTCTACAATGAGCAGTTCTTC.

The chain employs TRBV6-1 and TRBJ2-1, with 14 positions matching TRBD2. This CDR3 region has 18 residues. The ends lost 6 bases at V and 3 bases at J; junction bases unmatched: 10. From germline, CDR1 is MNHNS and CDR2 SASEGT. Here the CDR3 reads CASRPKTSGRGYYNEQFF. The CDR3, as DNA: TGTGCCAGCAGGCCCAAGACTAGCGGGAGGGGATACTACAATGAGCAGTTCTTC.

The genes are TRBV6-5 and TRBJ1-1; the D gene is possibly TRBD1 (6 bases). Germline V gene lookup returns CDR1 MNHEY and CDR2 SVGAGI. V shed 2 bases and J shed 7 bases, with 11 bases lying between them. There are 13 residues in the CDR3. The DNA of the CDR3 is TGTGCCAGCAGTTACCCCCAGGGGCGTGAAGCTTTCTTT. Amino acids: CASSYPQGREAFF.

The chain joins TRBV15 to TRBJ2-6; 9 bases fit TRBD1. The germline V gene encodes CDR1 LNHNV and CDR2 YYDKDF (reference sequence). This CDR3 comprises 17 residues. Trimming at V came to 6 bases and at J to 3 bases, leaving 9 bases not matched to a gene. Here the CDR3 reads CATRPRTGAFGANVLTF. For the CDR3, the DNA is TGTGCCACCAGACCTCGGACAGGGGCTTTTGGGGCCAACGTCCTGACTTTC.

V is TRBV12-5 and J is TRBJ2-1, with 12 bases aligning to TRBD2. The CDR3 has 18 residues. From germline, CDR1 is LGHNT and CDR2 FRNRAP. V lost 5 bases and J lost 4; bases outside the gene matches: 12. CDR3 coding DNA: TGTGCTAGTGGTCGCGAACCTAGCGGGAGGGCCTCATACAATGAGCAGTTCTTC. It encodes CASGREPSGRASYNEQFF.

The chain recombines TRBV29-1 with TRBJ2-1, with TRBD1 matching over 7 bases. Germline loops: CDR1 SQVTM, CDR2 ANQGSEA. This CDR3 has 13 residues. V was clipped by 5 bases and J by 9 bases; unmatched bases: 10. The CDR3 is CSVPSGPGGEQFF. DNA for the CDR3: TGCAGCGTTCCCTCAGGGCCAGGGGGTGAGCAGTTCTTC.

The chain combines TRBV7-9 with TRBJ2-7, with a tentative D call TRBD2 (6 bases). The germline V and J ends were trimmed by 5 bases and 4 bases, with 12 bases remaining between them. This CDR3 has 13 amino acids. Germline-derived CDR1 and CDR2 are SEHNR and FQNEAQ (reference sequence). The CDR3 spells CASSTGGEYEQYV. The CDR3 nucleotides read TGTGCCAGCAGCACCGGGGGAGAGTACGAGCAGTACGTC.

The J gene is TRBJ2-7, the V gene TRBV27; D tentatively fits TRBD1 or TRBD2 (5 bases each). The V end was cut by 2 bases, the J end by 5 bases, with 16 bases between. The germline gives CDR1 MNHEY, CDR2 SMNVEV (reference sequence). There are 15 residues in the CDR3. The CDR3 coding sequence is TGTGCCAGCAGTTTAGGACCTTACGGGACCCACGAGCAGTACTTC. This codes for CASSLGPYGTHEQYF.

The chain uses TRBV14 and TRBJ2-3, with TRBD2 as a possible D gene (6 bases). The CDR3 runs 17 residues. Germline V gene lookup returns CDR1 SGHDN and CDR2 FVKESK. The V and J ends lost 0 bases and 0 bases respectively, with 13 bases between them. The CDR3 reads CASSQDPWRESTDTQYF. CDR3 in DNA: TGTGCCAGCAGCCAAGATCCTTGGAGGGAGAGCACAGATACGCAGTATTTT.

The V call is TRBV5-1, the J call TRBJ2-3, with D perhaps matching TRBD2 (5 bases). Germline values: CDR1 SGHRS, CDR2 YFSETQ. V was clipped by 0 bases and J by 2 bases, with 13 bases between them. The CDR3 has 16 amino acids. The CDR3, as DNA: TGCGCCAGCAGCTTGGAAGTGCGGGTCTTCACAGATACGCAGTATTTT. As protein: CASSLEVRVFTDTQYF.

This chain joins TRBV20-1 and TRBJ2-5; either TRBD1 or TRBD2 may supply D (5 bases each). CDR1 DFQATT and CDR2 SNEGSKA come from the germline V gene (reference sequence). Deletions cut 0 bases from V and 5 bases from J, with 19 bases between. The CDR3 totals 16 residues. The DNA for the CDR3 is TGCAGTGCTAGAGATCTCGATGGGACCCCTTGGGAGACCCAGTACTTC. Amino acid sequence: CSARDLDGTPWETQYF.

The chain has TRBV24-1 and TRBJ2-5; 7 bases map to TRBD2. This CDR3 has 16 residues. Germline CDR1 and CDR2: KGHDR and SFDVKD. J was trimmed by 3 bases and V by 5 bases; bases with no gene match: 11. The CDR3 region has the DNA TGTGCCACCAGTGGTTCGAATGAGGGACTAAAAGAGACCCAGTACTTC. Encoded protein: CATSGSNEGLKETQYF.

The CDR3 DNA is TGTGCCAGTAGTATCTCCGGGACCCTAAATGAAAAACTGTTTTTT. Translation gives CASSISGTLNEKLFF. This chain joins TRBV19 and TRBJ1-4; tentative D call: TRBD1 (5 bases). The CDR3 contains 15 residues. Trimming pared 3 bases from V and 5 bases from J, leaving 13 bases between. The germline V gene encodes CDR1 LNHDA and CDR2 SQIVND (reference sequence).

The chain couples TRBV13 to TRBJ2-7; 7 nucleotides align to TRBD2. J lost 5 bases, V lost 5 bases, and 9 bases had no gene match. The CDR3 runs to 14 residues. Germline V gene data show CDR1 as PRHDT and CDR2 as FYEKMQ (reference sequence). DNA of the CDR3: TGTGCCAGCAGCCTCGGACTAGTTTCTCACGAGCAGTACGTC. Translating gives CASSLGLVSHEQYV.